Below, one T cell receptor beta chain is given with its context. The antigen is not known. The CDR3 contains 14 residues. V lost 2 bases and J lost 1, with 9 bases in between. Germline V gives CDR1 MGHRA, CDR2 YSYEKL. The sample belongs to a study of shared clonotypes between healthy human individuals. Study as a whole: CD4 naive cells filled three plates per donor, CD4 memory three, CD8 naive two and CD8 memory one.

Points from the study as a whole: Among the subsets, naive ones generally showed larger estimated richness than memory ones.

This was a deep-level run. It was 200 to 250 ng DNA, tens of thousands of T cell genomes, that sorted-subset replicate PCRs used. Some clones are missing from TCRdb's copy, which holds only in-frame ones; the method was immunoSEQ multiplex PCR. The sample holds 450,000 to 700,000 clones, just under 97% seen once. The naive CD8 population came from CD45RO-negative cells selected for CCR7, without terminally differentiated effector memory CD45RA+ cells. The sequenced sample was naive CD8+ T cells sorted from blood. V and J are TRBV4-1 and TRBJ2-7, with D possibly TRBD1 on 5 matching bases. This TCR was recovered from a woman aged 25 to 39 in good health. CDR3 DNA sequence: TGCGCCAGCAGCCAAACAGGAGTATCCTACGAGCAGTACTTC. This encodes CASSQTGVSYEQYF.